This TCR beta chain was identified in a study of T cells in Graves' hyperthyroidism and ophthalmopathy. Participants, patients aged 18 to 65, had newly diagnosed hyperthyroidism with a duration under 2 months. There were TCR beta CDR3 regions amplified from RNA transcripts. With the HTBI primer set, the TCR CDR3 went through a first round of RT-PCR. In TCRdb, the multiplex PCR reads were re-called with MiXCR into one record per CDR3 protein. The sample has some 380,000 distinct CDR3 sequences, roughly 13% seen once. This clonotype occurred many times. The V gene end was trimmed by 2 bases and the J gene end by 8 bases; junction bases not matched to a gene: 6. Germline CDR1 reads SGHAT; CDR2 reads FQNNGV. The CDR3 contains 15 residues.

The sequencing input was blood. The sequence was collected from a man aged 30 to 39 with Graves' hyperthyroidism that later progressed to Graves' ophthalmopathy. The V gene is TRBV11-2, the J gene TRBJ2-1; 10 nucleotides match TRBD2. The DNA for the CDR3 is TGTGCCAGCAGCTTAAGTGCTAGCGGGGGCTATGAGCAGTTCTTC. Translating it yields CASSLSASGGYEQFF.